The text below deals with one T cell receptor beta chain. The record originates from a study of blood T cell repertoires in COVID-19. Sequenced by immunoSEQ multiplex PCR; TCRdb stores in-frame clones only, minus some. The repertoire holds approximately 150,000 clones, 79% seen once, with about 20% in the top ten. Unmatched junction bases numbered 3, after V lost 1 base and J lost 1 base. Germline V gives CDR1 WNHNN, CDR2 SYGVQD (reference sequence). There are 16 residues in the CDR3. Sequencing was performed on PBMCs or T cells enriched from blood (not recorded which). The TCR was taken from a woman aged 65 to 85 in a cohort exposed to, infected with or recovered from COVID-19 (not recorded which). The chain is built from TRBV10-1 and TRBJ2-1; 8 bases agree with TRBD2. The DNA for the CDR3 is TGCGCCAGCAGTGAGTTTACTAGCGGTTCCTACAATGAGCAGTTCTTC. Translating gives CASSEFTSGSYNEQFF.